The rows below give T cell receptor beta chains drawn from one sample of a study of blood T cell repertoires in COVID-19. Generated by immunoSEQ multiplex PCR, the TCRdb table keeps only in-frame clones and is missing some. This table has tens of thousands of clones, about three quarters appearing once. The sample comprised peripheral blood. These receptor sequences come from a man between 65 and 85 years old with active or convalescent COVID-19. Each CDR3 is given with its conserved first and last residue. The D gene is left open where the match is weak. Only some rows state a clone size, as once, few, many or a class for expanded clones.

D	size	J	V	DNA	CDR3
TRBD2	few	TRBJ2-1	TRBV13	TGTGCCAGCAGCTTGTACAGGGGACTAGCGGGGAATGAGCAGTTCTTC	CASSLYRGLAGNEQFF
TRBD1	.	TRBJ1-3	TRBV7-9	TGTGCCAGCAGCAAAAGACAGGGGACCGTCCAAGCTTCCTCTGGAAACACCATATATTTT	CASSKRQGTVQASSGNTIYF
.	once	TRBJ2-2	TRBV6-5	TGTGCCAGCAGCGGGGGACCTGACACCGGGGAGCTGTTTTTT	CASSGGPDTGELFF
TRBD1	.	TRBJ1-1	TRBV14	TGTGCCAGCAGCCAAGATATCACAGGGGACACTGAAGCTTTCTTT	CASSQDITGDTEAFF
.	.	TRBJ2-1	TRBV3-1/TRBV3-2	TGTGCCAGCAGCCCCCGACAGGACTCCTACAATGAGCAGTTCTTC	CASSPRQDSYNEQFF
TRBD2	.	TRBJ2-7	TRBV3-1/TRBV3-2	TGTGCCAGCAGTCCTTGGCTAGCGGGGGGATACGAGCAGTACTTC	CASSPWLAGGYEQYF
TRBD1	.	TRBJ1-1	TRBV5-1	TGCGCCAGCAGCAGAGACAGGGGTGGTGAAGCTTTCTTT	CASSRDRGGEAFF
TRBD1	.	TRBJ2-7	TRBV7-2	TGTGCCAGCAGCTTACCGGGACAGAGCTCCTACGAGCAGTACTTC	CASSLPGQSSYEQYF
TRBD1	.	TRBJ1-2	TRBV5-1	TGCGCCAGCAGCTATGGACAGGAGAGCTATGGCTACACCTTC	CASSYGQESYGYTF
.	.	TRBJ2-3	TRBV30	TGTGCCTGGAGTTTGTCTACGGATACGCAGTATTTT	CAWSLSTDTQYF
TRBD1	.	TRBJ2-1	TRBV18	TGTGCCAGCTCACCATTGGAGGACAGGGGGCGTAATGAGCAGTTCTTC	CASSPLEDRGRNEQFF
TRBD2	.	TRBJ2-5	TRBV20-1	TGCAGTGGACTAGCGGAAGAGACCCAGTACTTC	CSGLAEETQYF
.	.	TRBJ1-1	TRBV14	TGTGCCAGCAGCCTTTTTGGAGGAAACACTGAAGCTTTCTTT	CASSLFGGNTEAFF
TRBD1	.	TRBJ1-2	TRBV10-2	TGCGCCAGCAGTGATGGACAGGATAACTATGGCTACACCTTC	CASSDGQDNYGYTF
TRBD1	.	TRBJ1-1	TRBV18	TGTGCCAGCTCGGGACAGAAGAACACTGAAGCTTTCTTT	CASSGQKNTEAFF
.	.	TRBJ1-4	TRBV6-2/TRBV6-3	TGTGCCAGCAGTTACGTGGGGGCGACTAATGAAAAACTGTTTTTT	CASSYVGATNEKLFF
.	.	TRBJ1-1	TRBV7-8	TGTGCCAGCAGCTTAGACAGAGTAAACACTGAAGCTTTCTTT	CASSLDRVNTEAFF
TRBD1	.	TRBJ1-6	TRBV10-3	TGTGCCATCATGGCGGACAGGACTAATAATTCACCCCTCCACTTT	CAIMADRTNNSPLHF
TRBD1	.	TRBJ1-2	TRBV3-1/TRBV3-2	TGTGCCAGCAGCCAAGTTCTCTCCGGCATCCAGGGGGGTGGCTACACCTTC	CASSQVLSGIQGGGYTF
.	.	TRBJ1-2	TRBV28	TGTGCCAGCACTATCATCGTCGGGGAGGGCTATGGCTACACCTTC	CASTIIVGEGYGYTF
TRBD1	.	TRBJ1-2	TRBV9	TGTGCCAGCAGCCCGACGGCCGGGACAGGGCTCTATGGCTACACCTTC	CASSPTAGTGLYGYTF
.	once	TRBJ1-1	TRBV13	TGTGCCAGCAGCTCACGTTCGTGGGGGCCGCGCACTGAAGCTTTCTTT	CASSSRSWGPRTEAFF
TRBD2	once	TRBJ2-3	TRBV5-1	TGCGCCAGCAGTCCCACTAGCGGGAGCGCAGATACGCAGTATTTT	CASSPTSGSADTQYF
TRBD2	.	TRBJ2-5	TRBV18	TGTGCCAGCTCACCACAGCGGGAGGGGTTGACCCAGTACTTC	CASSPQREGLTQYF
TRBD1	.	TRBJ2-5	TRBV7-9	TGTGCCAGCAGCTTACTCGGGACAGGGGGCGACCGAGAGACCCAGTACTTC	CASSLLGTGGDRETQYF
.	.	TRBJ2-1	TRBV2	TGTGCCAGCACCACAGTCCTCTACAATGAGCAGTTCTTC	CASTTVLYNEQFF